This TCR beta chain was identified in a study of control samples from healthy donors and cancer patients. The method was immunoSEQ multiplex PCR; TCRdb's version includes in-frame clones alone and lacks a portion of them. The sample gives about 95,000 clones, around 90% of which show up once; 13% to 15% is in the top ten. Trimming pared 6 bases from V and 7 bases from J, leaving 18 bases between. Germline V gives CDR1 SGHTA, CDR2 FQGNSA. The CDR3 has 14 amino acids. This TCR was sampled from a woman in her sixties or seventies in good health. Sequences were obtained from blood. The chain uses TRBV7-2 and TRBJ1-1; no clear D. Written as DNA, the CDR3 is TGTGCCAGCAGTCCGCTAATCCGCTTGGGTGAAGCTTTCTTT. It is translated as CASSPLIRLGEAFF.